The sample holds many counts of the clone carrying this T cell receptor beta chain. What it recognizes is unknown. Germline values: CDR1 SGHRS, CDR2 YFSETQ. V lost 4 bases, J lost 8 bases, and 19 bases lay in between. The CDR3 runs 15 residues. TCRdb reanalysed the 5' RACE reads using MiXCR and keeps one entry per CDR3 protein. The sample consists of around 250,000 distinct CDR3 sequences, roughly a tenth of them appearing once. These data belong to a study of CD8 T cells in ankylosing spondylitis. Points from the study as a whole: Disease-linked clones reportedly concentrated significantly in matched ankylosing spondylitis synovial fluid. Apparently characteristic of ankylosing spondylitis blood was a TCR beta motif (about eight highly homologous variants).

This TCR was sampled from a male donor with ankylosing spondylitis or in good health (not recorded which). The V call is TRBV5-1, the J call TRBJ2-1; D uncertain. Sequencing used blood, either unsorted or a sorted T cell fraction (not recorded which). This CDR3 reads CASSPQEPFRDEQFF. CDR3 nucleotide sequence: TGCGCCAGCAGCCCCCAAGAGCCCTTTCGGGATGAGCAGTTCTTC. Using reference TRBV5-1 and TRBJ2-1 for the parts outside the CDR3, the full variable domain is KAGVTQTPRYLIKTRGQQVTLSCSPISGHRSVSWYQQTPGQGLQFLFEYFSETQRNKGNFPGRFSGRQFSNSRSEMNVSTLELGDSALYLCASSPQEPFRDEQFFGPGTRLTVL.